Listed here are 9 T cell receptor beta chains from one sample, sequenced in a study of T cells after yellow fever vaccination. MiXCR was run by TCRdb on the 5' RACE reads, yielding one entry per CDR3 protein. The data contain 300,000 or so distinct CDR3 sequences, over 10% of them seen just once; the ten biggest clones take up about 0.51%. The input for sequencing was CD4+ T cells sorted from PBMCs, taken 45 days after the yellow fever booster vaccination. The receptors originated from a man aged 25-45 years who received the YFV17D yellow fever vaccine.

The rearrangement links TRBV18 to TRBJ2-4; tentative D call: TRBD2 (6 bases). The CDR3 is made up of 14 amino acids. The germline V gene encodes CDR1 KGHSH and CDR2 LQKENI. V was pared by 8 bases and J by 1 base, with 12 bases between. For the CDR3, the DNA is TGTGCCAGCGAGGCGGGACGGGCCAAAAACATTCAGTACTTC. Amino acids: CASEAGRAKNIQYF.

The genes are TRBV29-1 and TRBJ2-5; 10 bases map to TRBD1. The germline V gene has CDR1 SQVTM and CDR2 ANQGSEA. V dropped 5 bases and J dropped 4; count of bases not matched to a gene: 7. The CDR3 length is 14 residues. The CDR3 loop is CSVLGTGAGETQYF. The CDR3 DNA follows: TGCAGCGTTCTAGGGACAGGGGCAGGAGAGACCCAGTACTTC.

This chain uses TRBV12-3 or TRBV12-4 with TRBJ2-7; maybe TRBD2 (6 bases). The CDR3 has 13 residues. The germline V and J ends were trimmed by 4 bases and 5 bases, with 12 bases remaining between them. CDR3 amino acids: CASSSKRVHEQYF. The CDR3 DNA follows: TGTGCCAGCAGTTCGAAGCGGGTCCACGAGCAGTACTTC.

The chain is built from TRBV20-1 and TRBJ1-3; weak D call: TRBD1 (6 bases). The CDR3 has 15 residues. Trimming took 2 bases from V and 0 from J, leaving 11 bases between them. Germline V gene data show CDR1 as DFQATT and CDR2 as SNEGSKA (reference sequence). The CDR3 loop is CSARKPGDSGNTIYF. The CDR3, as DNA: TGCAGTGCTAGAAAACCAGGGGACTCTGGAAACACCATATATTTT.

This clonotype was seen a handful of times. The chain uses TRBV7-2 and TRBJ1-5, with a tentative D call TRBD1 (6 bases). Germline CDR1 SGHTA, CDR2 FQGNSA. V shed 1 base and J shed 3 bases, with 10 bases lying between them. CDR3 length: 15 residues. This CDR3 is CASSLVGGTNQPQHF. CDR3 in DNA: TGTGCCAGCAGCTTAGTAGGGGGTACCAATCAGCCCCAGCATTTT.

This clonotype was detected ten times or more. This sequence joins TRBV11-1 and TRBJ2-1, with 7 nucleotides matching TRBD1. The CDR3 loop spans 18 amino acids. After removal of 5 bases from V and 1 base from J, the junction contained 14 bases not matched to a gene. The germline CDR1 and CDR2 sequences are SGHAT and FQDESV (reference sequence). For the CDR3, the DNA is TGTGCCAGCAGCCCTAGCCCTTTGACAGGGTCTTCCTACAATGAGCAGTTCTTC. Translating gives CASSPSPLTGSSYNEQFF.

Many counts were recorded for this clonotype. The chain links TRBV27 to TRBJ2-7, with D possibly being TRBD1 (6 bases). CDR1 is MNHEY and CDR2 is SMNVEV in the germline V gene (reference sequence). V lost 6 bases to trimming and J lost 6 bases, with 21 bases between them. The CDR3 has 15 residues. CDR3 sequence: CASRPAGQGTSEQYF. The CDR3, as DNA: TGTGCCAGCAGGCCAGCAGGGCAGGGGACCTCCGAGCAGTACTTC.

In DNA form, the CDR3 reads TGTGCCAGCAGCTTTGTTAGGTCGAACACCGGGGAGCTGTTTTTT. Translation: CASSFVRSNTGELFF. V usage is TRBV5-6 and J usage is TRBJ2-2; D is unclear. This CDR3 is 15 amino acids long. Deletions cut 2 bases from V and 0 bases from J, with 8 bases between. CDR1 SGHDT and CDR2 YYEEEE come from the germline V gene.

This clonotype was seen at least ten times. This chain connects TRBV15 to TRBJ2-1; D might be TRBD1 (6 bases). Looked up from germline, CDR1 is LNHNV and CDR2 is YYDKDF (reference sequence). The CDR3 has 13 amino acids. Trimming removed 5 bases from V and 9 bases from J, with 14 bases in between. CDR3 region: CATSRDNFPEQFF. CDR3 bases: TGTGCCACCAGCCGGGACAATTTTCCTGAGCAGTTCTTC.